These 11 T cell receptor beta chains were all obtained from the same sample, sequenced in a study of CD8 T cells in ankylosing spondylitis. TCRdb recomputed calls from the 5' RACE reads with MiXCR, one row per CDR3 protein. The sample records approximately 220,000 distinct CDR3 sequences, under 30% being singletons. Sequencing used blood, either unsorted or a sorted T cell fraction (not recorded which). The receptors stem from a male donor with ankylosing spondylitis or in good health (not recorded which).

V is TRBV3-1 and J is TRBJ1-1, with a possible D match to TRBD1 (5 bases). Germline V gene data show CDR1 as LGHDT and CDR2 as YNNKEL (reference sequence). Trimming cost V 1 base and J 1 base, with 10 bases left between them. The CDR3 runs 15 residues. CDR3 amino acids: CASSQGTRQNTEAFF. In nucleotides, the CDR3 is TGTGCCAGCAGCCAAGGGACAAGACAGAACACTGAAGCTTTCTTT.

The CDR3 here is CAISESYGAVSNEQFF. The CDR3 DNA sequence: TGTGCCATCAGTGAGTCGTATGGGGCAGTCTCCAATGAGCAGTTCTTC. The chain joins TRBV10-3 to TRBJ2-1; tentatively, D is TRBD1 (5 bases). There are 16 residues in the CDR3. Germline V CDR1 and CDR2: ENHRY, SYGVKD. Trimming took 0 bases from V and 6 from J, leaving 15 bases between them.

The chain links TRBV5-1 to TRBJ1-6; the match to TRBD1 covers 10 bases. The CDR3 contains 18 residues. The germline CDR1 and CDR2 sequences are SGHRS and YFSETQ. Losses at the gene ends were 3 bases for V and 11 bases for J; bases not matched to a gene: 17. The CDR3 loop reads CASSYIRQGALGLPPLHF. The CDR3, as DNA: TGCGCCAGCAGCTACATTAGACAGGGGGCTTTAGGGCTGCCACCCCTCCACTTT. The full variable domain, completed using reference TRBV5-1 and TRBJ1-6, is KAGVTQTPRYLIKTRGQQVTLSCSPISGHRSVSWYQQTPGQGLQFLFEYFSETQRNKGNFPGRFSGRQFSNSRSEMNVSTLELGDSALYLCASSYIRQGALGLPPLHFGNGTRLTVT.

With respect to this clonotype: A much larger clone differs by one base, so this may be a read error. This likely comes from a read error, as the CDR3 has no conserved phenylalanine or tryptophan at its end. This chain uses TRBV4-1 with TRBJ2-5, with D possibly TRBD2 on 6 matching bases. The CDR3 totals 17 residues. V was cut by 1 base and J by 5 bases, with 20 bases left in between. CDR1 is MGHRA and CDR2 is YSYEKL in the germline V gene. This CDR3 is CASSQGSAGLMGETQYL. Written as DNA, the CDR3 is TGCGCCAGCAGCCAAGGATCTGCGGGGTTAATGGGGGAGACCCAGTACCTC.

This sequence joins TRBV20-1 and TRBJ2-7; D uncertain. CDR1 is DFQATT and CDR2 is SNEGSKA in the germline V gene (reference sequence). The CDR3 totals 15 residues. Deletions cut 2 bases from V and 4 bases from J, with 18 bases between. The CDR3 DNA reads as TGCAGTGCTAGACCGATGGCCCGTCCCAAGTACGAGCAGTACTTC. It translates to CSARPMARPKYEQYF.

This clonotype has at least ten counts. CDR3 sequence (DNA): TGCAGCGTTGAACTTAGGGGTGGCTACACCTTC. It specifies CSVELRGGYTF. The V and J genes are TRBV29-1 and TRBJ1-2, with D possibly being TRBD1 (5 bases). This CDR3 comprises 11 residues. Trimming shortened V by 2 bases and J by 7 bases, and 8 bases separated the two germline ends. CDR1 and CDR2 (germline): SQVTM, ANQGSEA.

This clonotype was seen at least ten times. This rearrangement joins TRBV3-1 to TRBJ1-1, with D unclear. There are 14 residues in the CDR3. The germline V gene encodes CDR1 LGHDT and CDR2 YNNKEL (reference sequence). V lost 2 bases and J lost 1, with 8 bases in between. CDR3 loop: CASSQSWENTEAFF. The CDR3 coding sequence is TGTGCCAGCAGCCAATCCTGGGAGAACACTGAAGCTTTCTTT.

This clonotype was seen at least ten times. The V call is TRBV20-1, the J call TRBJ2-5, with 7 nucleotides matching TRBD2. Germline CDR1 is DFQATT and CDR2 is SNEGSKA (reference sequence). The CDR3 loop spans 15 amino acids. V shed 6 bases and J 2 bases; nucleotides not matched to a gene: 12. This chain's CDR3 is CSATSFSGLQETQYF. CDR3 in DNA: TGCAGTGCCACCTCCTTTAGCGGGTTACAAGAGACCCAGTACTTC.

The chain carries TRBV7-2 and TRBJ2-3; D gene uncertain. CDR1 SGHTA and CDR2 FQGNSA come from the germline V gene. Trimming shortened V by 5 bases and J by 6 bases, and 9 bases separated the two germline ends. The CDR3 is 12 amino acids. Here the CDR3 DNA reads TGTGCCAGCAGCCCTCACTCGGATACGCAGTATTTT. Protein product: CASSPHSDTQYF.

This sequence joins TRBV20-1 and TRBJ1-6, with 7 bases aligning to TRBD1. The CDR3 is 14 residues long. CDR1 and CDR2 (germline): DFQATT, SNEGSKA (reference sequence). V trimming: 0 bases; J trimming: 7 bases; junction bases outside the gene matches: 3. The CDR3 protein is CSARDSRGNSPLHF. CDR3 in DNA: TGCAGTGCTAGAGATTCCAGGGGGAATTCACCCCTCCACTTT.

This rearrangement joins TRBV18 to TRBJ1-5, with TRBD1 identical over 7 bases. V dropped 4 bases and J dropped 6; count of bases not matched to a gene: 6. From germline, CDR1 is KGHSH and CDR2 LQKENI. The CDR3 sequence is 14 residues long. Here the CDR3 reads CASSLQGNGQPQHF. CDR3 bases: TGTGCCAGCTCACTACAGGGGAACGGTCAGCCCCAGCATTTT.